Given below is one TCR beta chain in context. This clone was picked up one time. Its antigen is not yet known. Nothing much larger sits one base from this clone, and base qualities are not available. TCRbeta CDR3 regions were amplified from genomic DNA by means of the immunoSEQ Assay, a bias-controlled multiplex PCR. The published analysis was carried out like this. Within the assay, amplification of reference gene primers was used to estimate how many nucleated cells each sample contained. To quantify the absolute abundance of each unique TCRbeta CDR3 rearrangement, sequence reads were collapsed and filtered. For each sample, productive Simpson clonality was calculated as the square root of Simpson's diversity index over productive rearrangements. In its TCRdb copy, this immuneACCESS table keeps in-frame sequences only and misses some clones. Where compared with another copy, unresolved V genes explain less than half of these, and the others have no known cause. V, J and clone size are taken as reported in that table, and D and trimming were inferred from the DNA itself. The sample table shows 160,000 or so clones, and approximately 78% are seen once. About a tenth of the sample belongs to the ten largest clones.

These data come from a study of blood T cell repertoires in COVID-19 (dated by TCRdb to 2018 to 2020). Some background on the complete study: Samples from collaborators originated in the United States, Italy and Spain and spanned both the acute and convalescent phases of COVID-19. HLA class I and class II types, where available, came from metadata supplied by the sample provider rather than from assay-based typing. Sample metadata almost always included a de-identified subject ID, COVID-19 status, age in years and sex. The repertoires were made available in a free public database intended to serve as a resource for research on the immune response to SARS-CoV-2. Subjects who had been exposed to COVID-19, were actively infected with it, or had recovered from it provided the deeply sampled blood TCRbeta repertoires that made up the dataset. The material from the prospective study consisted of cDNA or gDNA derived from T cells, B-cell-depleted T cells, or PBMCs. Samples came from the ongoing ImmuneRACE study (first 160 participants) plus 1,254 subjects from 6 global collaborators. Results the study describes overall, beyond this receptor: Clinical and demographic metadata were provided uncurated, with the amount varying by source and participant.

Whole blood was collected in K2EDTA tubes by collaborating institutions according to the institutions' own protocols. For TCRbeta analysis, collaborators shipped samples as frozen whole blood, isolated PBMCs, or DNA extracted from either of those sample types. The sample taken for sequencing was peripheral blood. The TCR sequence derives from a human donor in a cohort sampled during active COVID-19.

CDR3 protein: CASSLSISLLNTEAFF. The sequenced DNA is TGTGCCAGCAGTTTATCGATTTCCCTATTAAACACTGAAGCTTTCTTT. The rearrangement joined TRBV27 to TRBJ1-1; no D gene can be assigned with confidence. There are 16 amino acids in the CDR3, from cysteine to phenylalanine inclusive. Solely the CDR3 DNA is kept, with 48 bases framed from the first base. At the junction V is shortened by 0 bases and J by 2 bases, with 13 bases in between. CDR1 and CDR2, per the germline V gene (reference sequence), are MNHEY and SMNVEV.